This T cell receptor beta chain emerged from a study of blood T cells in healthy people across ages (dated by TCRdb to between 2014 and 2017). Looking at the study overall: In model experiments, template switching captured about one uniquely barcoded TCR beta cDNA molecule for every two T cells. Using deep sequencing normalized with unique cDNA molecular identifiers, the study measured how TCR beta repertoire diversity changes with age. The donors were divided into four age groups: young (average around 17 years), middle-aged (roughly 42), aged (about 56) and long-lived (about 80). To avoid experimental bias, donors of different ages were distributed randomly across sequencing lanes. Using the same blood draw, the study looked at two additional independent replicas of 1 million unique cDNA reads for two donors, one aged 18 to 30 and the other aged 80 or older. Study-wide findings and limitations: Donor CMV infection status was unknown, potentially confounding age-related changes in expanded clonotypes. Bulk unsorted PBMC profiling prevented conclusive comparison of naive and antigen-experienced compartments. Compared with the aged group, the long-lived group had more naive CD4+ T cells, fewer expanded clones and increased TCR diversity, a pattern suggesting age selection. Observed TCR beta diversity per million T cells fell roughly linearly with age, and a significant reduction was already apparent by age around 44. Observed TCR beta diversity correlated strongly with the percentage of naive T cells measured by flow cytometry. Estimates of total diversity based on one million sequenced T cells were considered lower bounds and underestimates.

Systemically healthy Caucasian individuals from Russia, 35 to 50 in total and aged about 6 to 100 years, were included as donors. Each donor gave approximately 9.3 milliliters of peripheral blood, collected into EDTA-treated Vacutainer tubes. Ficoll-Paque density-gradient centrifugation was used to isolate PBMCs, with at least 6.5 million per sample. Total RNA, at least 6 micrograms per sample, was extracted from PBMCs with Trizol reagent. For every donor, flow cytometry on a PBMC aliquot measured the percentage of naive CD45RAhigh/CD27high T cells. V drops 0 bases and J drops 5 bases, leaving 11 bases in between. CDR1 and CDR2, per the germline V gene, are MNHEY and SVGEGT. CDR3 length: 16 amino acids, cysteine to phenylalanine. This entry keeps only the CDR3 DNA: 48 bases, framed from base 1. This clonotype turned up a few times. This clone's antigen is unknown. No much larger clone is present one base from it, and per-base qualities are unavailable.

The method behind the library was 5' RACE. Sequencing relied on an Illumina HiSeq 2500. A second PCR of about 6 to 11 cycles was performed with a sample-barcoded 5' primer and a J-beta primer mix. A template-switch 5' adaptor carrying 12 random nucleotides introduced a unique molecular identifier onto each TCR beta cDNA molecule. At least 2.5 million CDR3-containing paired-end reads were obtained from each sample. First-strand cDNA synthesis was performed from all RNA using the Mint cDNA synthesis kit, with priming by a TRBC-specific oligonucleotide. Following uracil-DNA glycosylase treatment, all cDNA underwent a first 18-cycle PCR with the universal primers M1SS and BC2_uni_R. As for the original processing: Each sample was normalized by randomly selecting 1 million high-quality reads, each carrying a distinct molecular identifier. Instead of being binned into consensus sequences, reads that shared molecular identifiers were thrown out. MiTCR, with a Q25 quality threshold and the strictest error-elimination algorithm, was used for CDR3 identification, clonotype clustering and error correction. A nonparametric unseen species model using Euler transformation provided a lower-bound estimate of total TCR beta diversity. TCRdb reprocessed the public reads (quality trimming at Q25 with fastp, clone calling with MiXCR) and kept in-frame beta chains. Identical CDR3 proteins give one entry, which carries the most common genes and DNA. The V and J calls reflect TCRdb's pipeline rather than the authors' work. This sample holds 1.5 million or so distinct CDR3 sequences; under 55% were observed only once. The ten largest clones take up just over 4% of the sample.

What was sequenced was blood. The chain couples TRBV6-2 or TRBV6-3 to TRBJ1-6, with the D gene not clear enough to name. This receptor was identified in a woman aged 18-35 years in good health. The encoded CDR3 is CASSYSPKKDNSPLHF. The sequenced DNA: TGTGCCAGCAGTTACTCGCCCAAGAAGGATAATTCACCCCTCCACTTT.